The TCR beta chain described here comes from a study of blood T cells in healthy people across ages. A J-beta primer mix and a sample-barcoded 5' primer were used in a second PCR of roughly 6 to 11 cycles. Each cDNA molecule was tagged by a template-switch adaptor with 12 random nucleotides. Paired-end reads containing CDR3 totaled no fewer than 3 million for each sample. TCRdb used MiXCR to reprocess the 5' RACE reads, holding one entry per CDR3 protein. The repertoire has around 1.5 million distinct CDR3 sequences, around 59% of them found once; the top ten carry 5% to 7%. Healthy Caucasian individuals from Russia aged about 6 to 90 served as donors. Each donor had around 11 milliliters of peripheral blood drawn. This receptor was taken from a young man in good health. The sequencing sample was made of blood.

The CDR3 protein is CASSYPGSRYEQYF. The CDR3 nucleotides are TGTGCCAGCAGCTACCCAGGTTCCCGCTACGAGCAGTACTTC. The chain joins TRBV7-2 to TRBJ2-7; D remains ambiguous. Per germline, CDR1 SGHTA and CDR2 FQGNSA. The CDR3 is made up of 14 amino acids. Trimming pared 4 bases from V and 3 bases from J, leaving 13 bases between.